A single sample gave rise to the 21 T cell receptor beta chains below, sequenced in a study of OX40 agonist ivuxolimab in advanced cancers. Generated by immunoSEQ multiplex PCR, the TCRdb table keeps only in-frame clones and is missing some. The sample carries roughly 80,000 clones, 85% recorded once. Sequenced material: CD4+ or CD8+ T cells sorted from blood, taken in a trial of the OX40 agonist ivuxolimab. All receptors come from an adult with an advanced solid tumor such as melanoma, head and neck, liver or kidney cancer.

V is TRBV6-6 and J is TRBJ2-7, with TRBD2 matching 7 bases. From germline, CDR1 is MNHNY and CDR2 SVGAGI (reference sequence). Trimming removed 5 bases from V and 2 bases from J; junction bases left unmatched: 6. The CDR3 is 14 residues long. The CDR3 nucleotides read TGTGCCAGCAGTAACCCGGGGGGAGCCTACGAGCAGTACTTC. It yields the protein CASSNPGGAYEQYF.

V is TRBV12-5 and J is TRBJ2-7; tentatively, D is TRBD2 (6 bases). V lost 0 bases and J 8 bases, leaving 11 bases between the germline ends. The CDR3 runs 13 residues. Germline lookup yields CDR1 LGHNT and CDR2 FRNRAP. CDR3 loop: CASGLVIGGQQYF. CDR3 bases: TGTGCTAGTGGTTTGGTAATCGGGGGTCAGCAGTACTTC.

The genes are TRBV6-4 and TRBJ1-6; a weak D match, TRBD1 (5 bases). This CDR3 region has 13 residues. V gave up 5 bases and J gave up 7 bases, with 9 bases separating them. Germline V CDR1 and CDR2: MRHNA, SNTAGT. In DNA, the CDR3 is TGTGCCAGCAGTCAGGGTCGGAATTCACCCCTCCACTTT. Translated: CASSQGRNSPLHF.

The chain employs TRBV27 and TRBJ2-1; TRBD1 agrees at 8 bases. This CDR3 contains 13 residues. CDR1 and CDR2 (germline): MNHEY, SMNVEV (reference sequence). Trimming at V came to 6 bases and at J to 7 bases, leaving 5 bases not matched to a gene. Written as DNA, the CDR3 is TGTGCCAGCAGCCGGGACAGGCCAAATGAGCAGTTCTTC. It codes for CASSRDRPNEQFF.

V is TRBV18 and J is TRBJ2-3; 8 bases map to TRBD2. The trim removed 3 bases at V and 1 base at J, leaving 3 bases unmatched. The CDR3 loop spans 15 amino acids. Germline CDR1 KGHSH, CDR2 LQKENI. The DNA of the CDR3 is TGTGCCAGCTCACCGGGACTAGAGGGCACAGATACGCAGTATTTT. It codes for CASSPGLEGTDTQYF.

The chain recombines TRBV11-2 with TRBJ1-5; 8 bases match TRBD1. Germline CDR1 is SGHAT and CDR2 is FQNNGV. This CDR3 comprises 12 residues. V lost 6 bases, J lost 11 bases, and 6 bases stayed unmatched. CDR3 nucleotides: TGTGCCAGCAGTACTGACAGGGGAGCCCAGCATTTT. Residues: CASSTDRGAQHF.

The chain carries TRBV9 and TRBJ2-1, with 11 bases matching TRBD2. The CDR3 is 17 residues long. V was pared by 3 bases and J by 7 bases, with 12 bases of the junction left unmatched. Looked up from germline, CDR1 is SGDLS and CDR2 is YYNGEE. Here the CDR3 reads CASSGLSGGAQENEQFF. The CDR3 DNA is TGTGCCAGCAGCGGACTTAGCGGGGGGGCGCAGGAGAATGAGCAGTTCTTC. The full variable domain, in which reference TRBV9 and TRBJ2-1 provide the parts outside the CDR3, is DSGVTQTPKHLITATGQRVTLRCSPRSGDLSVYWYQQSLDQGLQFLIQYYNGEERAKGNILERFSAQQFPDLHSELNLSSLELGDSALYFCASSGLSGGAQENEQFFGPGTRLTVL.

The CDR3 DNA sequence: TGTGCCAGCAGCTCGGAATACGACAGGACAGATACGCAGTATTTT. Residues: CASSSEYDRTDTQYF. The V and J genes are TRBV5-4 and TRBJ2-3; maybe TRBD1 (6 bases). V lost 3 bases and J 3 bases, leaving 14 bases between the germline ends. Germline CDR1 is SGHNT and CDR2 is YYREEE (reference sequence). This CDR3 spans 15 amino acids.

The chain is built from TRBV29-1 and TRBJ1-5; D is perhaps TRBD1 (6 bases). Germline CDR1 SQVTM, CDR2 ANQGSEA. Between the trimmed V and J ends, which lost 6 bases and 3 bases, there was a span of 18 bases. The CDR3 is 15 amino acids. CDR3 amino acids: CSVSIRGGNNQPQHF. CDR3 in DNA: TGCAGCGTCTCTATCAGAGGGGGAAACAATCAGCCCCAGCATTTT.

The chain carries TRBV28 and TRBJ2-2; TRBD2 agrees at 12 bases. CDR1 is MDHEN, CDR2 SYDVKM, per germline. The CDR3 runs 18 residues. Unmatched junction bases numbered 3, after V lost 1 base and J lost 0 bases. The CDR3 DNA sequence: TGTGCCAGCAGTTTATCGGGACTAGCGGGCCCGAACACCGGGGAGCTGTTTTTT. Residues: CASSLSGLAGPNTGELFF. The variable domain in full, completed from reference TRBV28 and TRBJ2-2, reads DVKVTQSSRYLVKRTGEKVFLECVQDMDHENMFWYRQDPGLGLRLIYFSYDVKMKEKGDIPEGYSVSREKKERFSLILESASTNQTSMYLCASSLSGLAGPNTGELFFGEGSRLTVL.

As to this clone: This sample includes further DNA sequences coding for the same CDR3. This chain connects TRBV6-1 to TRBJ2-7; unclear D gene. V lost 1 base to trimming and J lost 4 bases, with 2 bases between them. CDR1 and CDR2 from the germline V gene are MNHNS and SASEGT. CDR3 length equals 11 residues. CDR3 sequence reads: CASSEGYEQYF. The CDR3 nucleotides read TGTGCCAGCAGTGAAGGGTACGAGCAGTACTTC.

The rearrangement links TRBV18 to TRBJ1-1; D not resolved. Per the germline V gene, CDR1 is KGHSH and CDR2 is LQKENI. The CDR3 spans 14 residues. V was cut by 0 bases and J by 7 bases, with 12 bases left in between. The chain's CDR3 is CASSPPVREGEAFF. CDR3 in DNA: TGTGCCAGCTCACCACCGGTGAGGGAAGGTGAAGCTTTCTTT.

This clone was seen only once. This rearrangement joins TRBV19 to TRBJ1-1; 7 nucleotides line up with TRBD1. This CDR3 spans 18 amino acids. Germline V CDR1 and CDR2: LNHDA, SQIVND (reference sequence). Unmatched junction bases numbered 18, after V lost 4 bases and J lost 4 bases. CDR3 loop: CASSTQYRGRSAATEAFF. DNA for the CDR3: TGTGCCAGTAGTACCCAATACAGGGGCCGCTCTGCGGCCACTGAAGCTTTCTTT.

In this sample, this clone turned up a few times. V gene TRBV18 combines with J gene TRBJ2-3; D uncertain. The germline gives CDR1 KGHSH, CDR2 LQKENI. Between the trimmed V and J ends, which lost 1 base and 6 bases, there was a span of 17 bases. The length of the CDR3 is 16 residues. CDR3 nucleotides: TGTGCCAGCTCACCACGAAGTTCAGGCCCTACCGATACGCAGTATTTT. Translated: CASSPRSSGPTDTQYF.

The chain recombines TRBV2 with TRBJ1-2, with unresolved D. Germline V CDR1 and CDR2: SNHLY, FYNNEI. There are 13 residues in the CDR3. Trimming pared 6 bases from V and 7 bases from J, leaving 15 bases between. CDR3 coding DNA: TGTGCCAGCAGACCGTCGTCAGAGGGTGGCTACACCTTC. Its protein product is CASRPSSEGGYTF.

V is TRBV7-8 and J is TRBJ1-2, with TRBD1 as a possible D gene (6 bases). The CDR3 sequence is 13 residues long. V lost 5 bases, J lost 7 bases, and 14 bases lay in between. The germline V gene encodes CDR1 SGHVS and CDR2 FQNEAQ. CDR3 nucleotides: TGTGCCAGCAGCCTTCACAGGGATGCTGGCTACACCTTC. Protein product: CASSLHRDAGYTF.

The rearrangement joins TRBV4-1 to TRBJ2-5; D is possibly TRBD1 (5 bases). Looked up from germline, CDR1 is MGHRA and CDR2 is YSYEKL. The CDR3 has 14 amino acids. Trimming left V 1 base short and J 7 bases short, with 13 bases between. CDR3 sequence: CASSQGWERGTQYF. Written as DNA, the CDR3 is TGCGCCAGCAGCCAAGGATGGGAAAGGGGGACCCAGTACTTC.

The chain carries TRBV6-5 and TRBJ1-1, with D perhaps TRBD1 (5 bases). V was cut by 2 bases and J by 1 base, with 11 bases left in between. CDR3 length: 15 residues. CDR1 and CDR2 (germline): MNHEY, SVGAGI. CDR3 bases: TGTGCCAGCAGTTACATCGGGACGGGGAACACTGAAGCTTTCTTT. Its protein is CASSYIGTGNTEAFF.

The chain uses TRBV4-3 and TRBJ1-1, with TRBD1 identical over 8 bases. Germline-derived CDR1 and CDR2 are LGHNA and YSLEER. After removal of 2 bases from V and 1 base from J, the junction contained 9 bases not matched to a gene. CDR3 length equals 17 residues. The CDR3 region has the DNA TGCGCCAGCAGCCAATATTTACAGGGGGGGACGAACACTGAAGCTTTCTTT. Amino acids: CASSQYLQGGTNTEAFF.

The genes are TRBV6-8 and TRBJ2-1; 13 bases align to TRBD2. CDR3 length: 19 amino acids. After removal of 6 bases from V and 0 bases from J, the junction contained 11 bases not matched to a gene. Germline V CDR1 and CDR2: MNHGY, SAAAGT. Here the CDR3 DNA reads TGTGCCAGCAGGAACTCCGGGACTAGCGGGGATAGCTCCTACAATGAGCAGTTCTTC. It yields the protein CASRNSGTSGDSSYNEQFF.

This clone was counted once. The chain uses TRBV18 and TRBJ1-2; D remains unclear. Trimming removed 2 bases from V and 7 bases from J, with 14 bases in between. CDR1 and CDR2 (germline): KGHSH, LQKENI. This CDR3 is 14 amino acids long. CDR3 nucleotides: TGTGCCAGCTCACCAGGAGGCGGGGAAGGTGGCTACACCTTC. Translating it yields CASSPGGGEGGYTF.